This T cell receptor (beta chain) was retrieved from a study of T cell responses to AZD1222 COVID-19 vaccine. Study results and limitations: Baseline testing showed seropositivity in only six AZD1222 recipients.

In regard to this clone: Its specificity is unknown.

Method: immunoSEQ multiplex PCR; TCRdb's copy keeps in-frame clones and lacks some. The sample carries some 150,000 clones, about 94% recorded once. Looked up from germline, CDR1 is SGHVS and CDR2 is FNYEAQ. This CDR3 is built from 20 residues. After removal of 1 base from V and 1 base from J, the junction contained 14 bases not matched to a gene. Source: peripheral blood, taken on day 0 of AZD1222 vaccination. This rearrangement joins TRBV7-6 to TRBJ2-1; 9 positions agree with TRBD2. The clonotype comes from an adult in good health. The CDR3 DNA reads as TGTGCCAGCAGCTTAGGGACTAGCGAGACATGGAGGGTGTCCTACAATGAGCAGTTCTTC. It specifies CASSLGTSETWRVSYNEQFF.